This is a list of T cell receptor beta chains from one sample in a study of T cell repertoires in aging, cancer and after chemotherapy. MiXCR, run by TCRdb on the multiplex PCR reads, gives a single entry per CDR3 protein. This sample has about 1,900 distinct CDR3 sequences, with 15% to 25% found just once. Sequencing input: blood. These receptors originate from a human donor with a solid tumor. CDR3s include the opening cysteine and the closing phenylalanine or tryptophan. D genes are given only for firm matches. Clone size is given for some rows only: seen once, a few or many times, or a class if the clone is expanded.

d_call j_call clone_size v_call cdr3_nt cdr3_aa
NA TRBJ2-7 few TRBV7-2 TGTGCCAGCAGCTTAGCATCCAGAACCTACGAGCAGTACTTC CASSLASRTYEQYF
NA TRBJ1-4 medium-sized TRBV18 TGTGCCAGCTCACCACAAGAGGGCGGAAGTCGAAAACTGTTTTTT CASSPQEGGSRKLFF
NA TRBJ1-2 NA TRBV7-9 TGTGCCAGCAGCTTAGGCGGGTTGGGACCTAACTATGGCTACACCTTC CASSLGGLGPNYGYTF
NA TRBJ2-7 medium-sized TRBV20-1 TGCAGTGCTAGCAGCCAGGGGAACACCTACGAGCAGTACTTC CSASSQGNTYEQYF
NA TRBJ2-7 once TRBV20-1 TGCAGTGCTAGTTTTCAGCCTAGGGGGAGGGCCAACGAGCAGTACTTC CSASFQPRGRANEQYF
TRBD1 TRBJ1-1 NA TRBV6-2/TRBV6-3 TGTGCCAGCACTTTACGGGCAGGGGGTCAGACTGAAGCTTTCTTT CASTLRAGGQTEAFF
NA TRBJ1-2 medium-sized TRBV20-1 TGCAGTGCAGAGAACACAGGTCTATGGGGCTACACCTTC CSAENTGLWGYTF
NA TRBJ1-2 large TRBV29-1 TGCAGCGTACTCCCGGGGTCCAACTATGGCTACACCTTC CSVLPGSNYGYTF
NA TRBJ1-3 medium-sized TRBV27 TGTGCCAGCACCTCGGGACACCGGGAAAACACCATATATTTT CASTSGHRENTIYF
NA TRBJ1-2 NA TRBV20-1 TGCAGTGCGTCGGGGGCCGGAGCTAACTATGGCTACACCTTC CSASGAGANYGYTF
NA TRBJ2-1 NA TRBV7-3 TGTGCCAGCAGCCCGACATCTAGCTCCTACAATGAGCAGTTCTTC CASSPTSSSYNEQFF
NA TRBJ2-7 few TRBV10-3 TGTGCCATCAGTCAGGGGATGGGGAGCTCCTACGAGCAGTACTTC CAISQGMGSSYEQYF
NA TRBJ1-5 NA TRBV7-2 TGTGCCAGCAGCTTAGAGCAAAATCAGCCCCAGCATTTT CASSLEQNQPQHF